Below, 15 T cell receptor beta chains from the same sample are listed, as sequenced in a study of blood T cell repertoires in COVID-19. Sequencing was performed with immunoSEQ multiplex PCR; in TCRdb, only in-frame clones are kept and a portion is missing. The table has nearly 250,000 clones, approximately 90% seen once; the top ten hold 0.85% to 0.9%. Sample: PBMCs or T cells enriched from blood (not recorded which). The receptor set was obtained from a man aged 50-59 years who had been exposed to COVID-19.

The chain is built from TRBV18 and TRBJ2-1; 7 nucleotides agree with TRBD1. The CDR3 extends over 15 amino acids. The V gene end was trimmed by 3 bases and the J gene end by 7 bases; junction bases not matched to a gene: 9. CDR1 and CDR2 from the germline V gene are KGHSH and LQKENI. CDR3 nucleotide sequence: TGTGCCAGCTCACCCAACAGGGGCTGGGAGAATGAGCAGTTCTTC. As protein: CASSPNRGWENEQFF.

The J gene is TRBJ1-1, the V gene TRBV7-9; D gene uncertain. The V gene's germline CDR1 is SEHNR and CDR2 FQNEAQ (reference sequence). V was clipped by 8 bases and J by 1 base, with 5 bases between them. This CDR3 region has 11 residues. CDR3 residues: CASDWNTEAFF. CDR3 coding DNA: TGTGCCAGCGACTGGAACACTGAAGCTTTCTTT.

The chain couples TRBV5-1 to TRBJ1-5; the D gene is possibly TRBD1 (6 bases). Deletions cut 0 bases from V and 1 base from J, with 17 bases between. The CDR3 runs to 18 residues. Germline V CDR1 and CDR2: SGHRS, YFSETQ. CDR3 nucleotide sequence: TGCGCCAGCAGCTTGGTACCGACAGGTACAGGGAGCAATCAGCCCCAGCATTTT. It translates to CASSLVPTGTGSNQPQHF.

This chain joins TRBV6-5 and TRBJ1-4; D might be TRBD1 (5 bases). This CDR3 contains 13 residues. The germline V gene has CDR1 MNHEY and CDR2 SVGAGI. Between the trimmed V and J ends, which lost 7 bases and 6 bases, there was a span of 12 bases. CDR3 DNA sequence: TGTGCCAGCAAGGGGAGGGTCTATGAAAAACTGTTTTTT. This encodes CASKGRVYEKLFF.

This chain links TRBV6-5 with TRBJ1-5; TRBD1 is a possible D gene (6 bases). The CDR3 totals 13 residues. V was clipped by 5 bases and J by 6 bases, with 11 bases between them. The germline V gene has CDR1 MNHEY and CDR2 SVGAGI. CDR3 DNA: TGTGCCAGCAGTCAGACAGGAGGTCAGCCCCAGCATTTT. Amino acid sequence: CASSQTGGQPQHF.

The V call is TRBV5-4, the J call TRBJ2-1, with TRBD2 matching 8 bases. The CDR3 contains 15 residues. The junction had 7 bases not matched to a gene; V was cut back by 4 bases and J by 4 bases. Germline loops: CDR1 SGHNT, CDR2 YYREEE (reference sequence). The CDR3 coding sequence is TGTGCCAGCAGCGGTGGGACTAGGACTTACAATGAGCAGTTCTTC. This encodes CASSGGTRTYNEQFF.

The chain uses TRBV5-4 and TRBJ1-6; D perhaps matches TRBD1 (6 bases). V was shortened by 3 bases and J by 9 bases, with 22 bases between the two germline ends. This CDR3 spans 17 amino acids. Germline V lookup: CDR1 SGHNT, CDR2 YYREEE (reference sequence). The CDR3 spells CASSSGGGHGIASPLHF. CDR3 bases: TGTGCCAGCAGCTCGGGGGGGGGACACGGGATTGCTTCACCCCTCCACTTT.

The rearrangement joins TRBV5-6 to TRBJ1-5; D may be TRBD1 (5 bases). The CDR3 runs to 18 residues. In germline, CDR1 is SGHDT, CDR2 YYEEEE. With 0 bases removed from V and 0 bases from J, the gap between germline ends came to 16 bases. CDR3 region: CASSLVRGREGSNQPQHF. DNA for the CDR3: TGTGCCAGCAGCTTGGTTAGGGGCAGGGAGGGTAGCAATCAGCCCCAGCATTTT.

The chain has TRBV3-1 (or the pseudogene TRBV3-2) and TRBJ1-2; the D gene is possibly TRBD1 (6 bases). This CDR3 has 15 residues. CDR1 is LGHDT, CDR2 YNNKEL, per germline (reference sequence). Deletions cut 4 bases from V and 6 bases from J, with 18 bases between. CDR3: CASSPPRGGGDGYTF. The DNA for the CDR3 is TGTGCCAGCAGCCCGCCTCGGGGAGGGGGGGATGGCTACACCTTC.

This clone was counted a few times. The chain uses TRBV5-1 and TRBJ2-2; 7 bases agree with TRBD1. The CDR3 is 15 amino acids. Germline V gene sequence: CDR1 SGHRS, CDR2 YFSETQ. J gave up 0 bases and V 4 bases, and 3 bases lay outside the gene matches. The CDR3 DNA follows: TGCGCCAGCAGCCGGGACAGCCCGAACACCGGGGAGCTGTTTTTT. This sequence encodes CASSRDSPNTGELFF.

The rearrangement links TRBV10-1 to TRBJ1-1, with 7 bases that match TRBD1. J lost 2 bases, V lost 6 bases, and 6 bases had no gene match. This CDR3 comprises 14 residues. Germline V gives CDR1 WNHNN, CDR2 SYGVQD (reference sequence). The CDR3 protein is CASRSGTANTEAFF. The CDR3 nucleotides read TGCGCCAGCAGGTCCGGGACAGCAAACACTGAAGCTTTCTTT.

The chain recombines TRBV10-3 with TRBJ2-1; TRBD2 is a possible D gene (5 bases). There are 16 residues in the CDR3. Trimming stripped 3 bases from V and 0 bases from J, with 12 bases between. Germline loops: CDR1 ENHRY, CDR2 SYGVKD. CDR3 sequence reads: CAISEPSGRSYNEQFF. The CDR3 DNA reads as TGTGCCATCAGTGAACCAAGCGGTCGCTCCTACAATGAGCAGTTCTTC.

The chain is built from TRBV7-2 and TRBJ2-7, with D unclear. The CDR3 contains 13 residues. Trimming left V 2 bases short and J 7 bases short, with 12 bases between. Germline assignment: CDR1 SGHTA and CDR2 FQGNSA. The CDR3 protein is CASSLLFNMEQYV. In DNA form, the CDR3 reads TGTGCCAGCAGCTTATTGTTTAATATGGAGCAGTACGTC.

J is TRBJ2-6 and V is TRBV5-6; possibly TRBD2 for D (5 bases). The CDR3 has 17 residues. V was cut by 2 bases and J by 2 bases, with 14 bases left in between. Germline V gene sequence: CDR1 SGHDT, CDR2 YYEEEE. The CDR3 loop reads CASSLGLISTGANVLTF. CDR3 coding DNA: TGTGCCAGCAGCTTAGGACTCATTTCGACTGGGGCCAACGTCCTGACTTTC.

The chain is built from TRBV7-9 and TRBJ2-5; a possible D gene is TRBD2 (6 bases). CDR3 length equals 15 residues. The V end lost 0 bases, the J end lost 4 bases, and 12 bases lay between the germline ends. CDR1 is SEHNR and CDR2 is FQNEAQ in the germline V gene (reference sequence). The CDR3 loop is CASSLAGGNRETQYF. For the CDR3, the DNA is TGTGCCAGCAGCTTAGCGGGAGGCAATCGAGAGACCCAGTACTTC. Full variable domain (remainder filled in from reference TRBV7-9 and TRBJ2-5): DTGVSQNPRHKITKRGQNVTFRCDPISEHNRLYWYRQTLGQGPEFLTYFQNEAQLEKSRLLSDRFSAERPKGSFSTLEIQRTEQGDSAMYLCASSLAGGNRETQYFGPGTRLLVL.